This T cell receptor beta chain appears in the sequencing data of a study of T cells in Graves' hyperthyroidism and ophthalmopathy. Comment on this clonotype: A much bigger clone sits one base away, suggesting this may be a read error.

Every diagnosis used clinical symptoms, serum thyroxine and TRAb, thyroid ultrasound and orbital computed tomography. Germline CDR1 is DFQATT and CDR2 is SNEGSKA (reference sequence). The CDR3 length is 16 residues. Trimming took off 0 bases at V and 2 bases at J, with 14 bases between the two ends. Authors of the study amplified TCR beta CDR3 regions from RNA transcripts. During a first-round RT-PCR of the TCR CDR3, the HTBI primer set was used. MiXCR was run by TCRdb on the multiplex PCR reads, yielding one entry per CDR3 protein. In the table there are roughly 400,000 distinct CDR3 sequences, around 14% of which are singletons.

The receptor was derived from a woman younger than 30 with Graves' hyperthyroidism that later progressed to Graves' ophthalmopathy. Sequenced: blood. The gene calls are TRBV20-1 and TRBJ1-5, with D unclear. The CDR3 DNA follows: TGCAGTGCTAGAGATCTCCGAGACAAGGGCAATCAGCCCCAGCATTTT. This codes for CSARDLRDKGNQPQHF.